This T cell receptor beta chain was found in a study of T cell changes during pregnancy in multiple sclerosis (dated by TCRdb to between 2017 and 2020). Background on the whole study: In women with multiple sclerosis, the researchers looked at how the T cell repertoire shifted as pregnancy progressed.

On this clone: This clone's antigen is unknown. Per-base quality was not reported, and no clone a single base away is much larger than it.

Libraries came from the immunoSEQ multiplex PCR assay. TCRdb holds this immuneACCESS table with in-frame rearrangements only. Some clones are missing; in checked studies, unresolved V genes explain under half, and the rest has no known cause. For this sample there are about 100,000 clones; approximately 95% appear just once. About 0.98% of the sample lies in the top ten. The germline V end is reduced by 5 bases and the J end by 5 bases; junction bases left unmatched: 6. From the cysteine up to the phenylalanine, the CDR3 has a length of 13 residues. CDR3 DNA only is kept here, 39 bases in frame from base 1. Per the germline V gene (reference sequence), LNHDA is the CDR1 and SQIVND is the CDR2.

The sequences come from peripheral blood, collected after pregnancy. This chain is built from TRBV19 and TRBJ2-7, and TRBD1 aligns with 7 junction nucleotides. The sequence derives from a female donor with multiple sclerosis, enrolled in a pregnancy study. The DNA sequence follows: TGTGCCAGTAGTCCGGGACAGCTCAACGAGCAGTACTTC. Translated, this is CASSPGQLNEQYF.